These 3 T cell receptor beta chains share one sample of origin, sequenced in a study of T cells in Graves' hyperthyroidism and ophthalmopathy. TCR beta CDR3 regions were amplified from RNA. The HTBI set primed first-round TCR CDR3 RT-PCR. One entry per CDR3 protein, called by TCRdb with MiXCR from the multiplex PCR reads. The sample includes about 520,000 distinct CDR3 sequences, roughly a quarter of them seen just once. Source material: blood. Receptors were obtained from a woman in her 30s with Graves' ophthalmopathy.

The gene calls are TRBV7-3 and TRBJ2-5, with D possibly being TRBD2 (5 bases). V dropped 1 base and J dropped 5 bases, with 17 bases sitting between them. This CDR3 is built from 16 residues. Germline V lookup: CDR1 SGHTA, CDR2 FQGTGA. The CDR3 region is CASSLNPAEPLETQYF. The CDR3 nucleotides read TGTGCCAGCAGCTTAAATCCAGCGGAGCCTTTGGAGACCCAGTACTTC.

This clonotype was counted many times. The chain carries TRBV29-1 and TRBJ1-5; D is undetermined. V gave up 4 bases and J gave up 0 bases, with 7 bases separating them. This CDR3 is built from 13 residues. CDR1 is SQVTM, CDR2 ANQGSEA, per germline. CDR3 sequence (DNA): TGCAGCGTTGGAAGTTATAGCAATCAGCCCCAGCATTTT. Translated, it gives CSVGSYSNQPQHF. The entire variable domain, with the rest obtained from reference TRBV29-1 and TRBJ1-5, is as follows: SAVISQKPSRDICQRGTSLTIQCQVDSQVTMMFWYRQQPGQSLTLIATANQGSEATYESGFVIDKFPISRPNLTFSTLTVSNMSPEDSSIYLCSVGSYSNQPQHFGDGTRLSIL.

A few counts support this clonotype. CDR3 DNA: TGTGCCAGCAGCCCCGACAGGGTCCTTACTAACTATGGCTACACCTTC. As protein: CASSPDRVLTNYGYTF. The V gene is TRBV27, the J gene TRBJ1-2; 7 nucleotides agree with TRBD1. The CDR3 loop spans 16 amino acids. Trimming removed 6 bases from V and 0 bases from J; junction bases left unmatched: 10. Germline-derived CDR1 and CDR2 are MNHEY and SMNVEV (reference sequence).